This TCR beta chain came from a study of a mutant IDH1 vaccine in newly diagnosed glioma. Noted time point: week 47, end of study. All doses held 300 ug of mutant IDH1 20-mer peptide, with topical imiquimod. This table comes from immunoSEQ multiplex PCR, and its TCRdb copy is limited to in-frame clones, with some not included. Among roughly 56,000 clones listed, roughly 72% were seen once. In the case of this clone: Its antigen is still unknown.

The receptor's source is a woman aged 40 to 49 with glioma. Some clones in this sample may be carry-over from other donors' samples. Material: PBMCs, obtained from a glioma patient whose treatment included an IDH1 peptide vaccine.

CDR3 nucleotides: TGTGCCACCGCCGGGACAGGGTATGGCTACACCTTC. Translation gives CATAGTGYGYTF. The chain combines TRBV6-5 with TRBJ1-2; 9 positions agree with TRBD1. The germline V gene encodes CDR1 MNHEY and CDR2 SVGAGI. There are 12 residues in the CDR3. After removal of 10 bases from V and 5 bases from J, the junction contained 5 bases not matched to a gene.